A single count supports the clone carrying this T cell receptor beta chain. The V end lost 6 bases, the J end lost 6 bases, and 10 bases lay between the germline ends. The germline gives CDR1 SEHNR, CDR2 FQNEAQ (reference sequence). There are 12 residues in the CDR3. This specimen comes from a study of blood T cell repertoires in COVID-19. Study overall: COVID-19 samples, acute and convalescent, were from the United States, Italy and Spain.

Authors' methods: Quantification of nucleated cells was approximated via reference gene primer amplification. TCRdb's copy holds only in-frame clones and misses some; the assay was immunoSEQ multiplex PCR. V, J and clone size reflect that table, while D and trimming were determined from the DNA. The sample has 540,000 or so clones; approximately 91% are singletons. Followed longitudinally, the Seattle patients had been enrolled during active infection. The specimen was peripheral blood. The rearrangement joins TRBV7-9 to TRBJ2-3; D might be TRBD2 (5 bases). The TCR was taken from a woman between 45 and 65 years old with COVID-19, enrolled during active disease. The CDR3 spells CASRNWEDTQYF. Written as DNA, the CDR3 is TGTGCCAGCAGGAATTGGGAGGATACGCAGTATTTT. Full variable domain (rest looked up from reference TRBV7-9 and TRBJ2-3): DTGVSQNPRHKITKRGQNVTFRCDPISEHNRLYWYRQTLGQGPEFLTYFQNEAQLEKSRLLSDRFSAERPKGSFSTLEIQRTEQGDSAMYLCASRNWEDTQYFGPGTRLTVL.